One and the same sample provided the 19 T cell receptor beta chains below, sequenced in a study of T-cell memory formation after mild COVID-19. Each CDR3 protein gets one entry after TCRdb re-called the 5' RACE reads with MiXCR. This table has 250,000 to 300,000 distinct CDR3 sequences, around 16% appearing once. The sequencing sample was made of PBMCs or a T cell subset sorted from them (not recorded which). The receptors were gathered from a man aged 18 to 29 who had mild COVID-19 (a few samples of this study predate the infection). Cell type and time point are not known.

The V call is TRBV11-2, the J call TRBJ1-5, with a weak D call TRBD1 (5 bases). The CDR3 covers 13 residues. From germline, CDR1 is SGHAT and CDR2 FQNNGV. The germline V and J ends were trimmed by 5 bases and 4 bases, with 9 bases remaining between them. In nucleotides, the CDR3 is TGTGCCAGCAGCATGACAGAAAATCAGCCCCAGCATTTT. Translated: CASSMTENQPQHF.

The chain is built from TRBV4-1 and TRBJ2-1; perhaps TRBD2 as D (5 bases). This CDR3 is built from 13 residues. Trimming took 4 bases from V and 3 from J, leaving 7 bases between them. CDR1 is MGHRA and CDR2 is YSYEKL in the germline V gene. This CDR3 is CASSRGIYNEQFF. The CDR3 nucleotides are TGCGCCAGCAGCCGAGGGATCTACAATGAGCAGTTCTTC.

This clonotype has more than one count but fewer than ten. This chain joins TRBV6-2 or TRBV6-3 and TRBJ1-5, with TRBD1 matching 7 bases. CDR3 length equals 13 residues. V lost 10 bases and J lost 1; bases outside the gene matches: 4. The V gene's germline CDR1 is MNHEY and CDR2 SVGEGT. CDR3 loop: CATRGSSNQPQHF. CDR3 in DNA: TGTGCCACCAGGGGGTCGAGCAATCAGCCCCAGCATTTT.

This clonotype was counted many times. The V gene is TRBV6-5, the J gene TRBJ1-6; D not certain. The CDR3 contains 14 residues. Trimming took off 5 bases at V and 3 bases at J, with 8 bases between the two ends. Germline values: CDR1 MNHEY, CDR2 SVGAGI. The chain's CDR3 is CASSPGYYNSPLHF. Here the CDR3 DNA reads TGTGCCAGCAGTCCCGGCTACTATAATTCACCCCTCCACTTT.

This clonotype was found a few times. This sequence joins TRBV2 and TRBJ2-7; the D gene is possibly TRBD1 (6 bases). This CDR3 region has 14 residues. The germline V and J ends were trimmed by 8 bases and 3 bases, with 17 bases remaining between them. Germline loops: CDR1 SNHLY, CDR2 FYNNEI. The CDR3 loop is CASWELGQIYEQYF. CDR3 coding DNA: TGTGCCAGCTGGGAACTGGGACAAATCTACGAGCAGTACTTC.

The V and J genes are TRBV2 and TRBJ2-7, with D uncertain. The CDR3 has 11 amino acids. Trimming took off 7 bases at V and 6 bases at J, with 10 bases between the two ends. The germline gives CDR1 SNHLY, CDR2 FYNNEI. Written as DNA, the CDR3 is TGTGCCAGCATCACGGGTGTCGAGCAGTACTTC. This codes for CASITGVEQYF.

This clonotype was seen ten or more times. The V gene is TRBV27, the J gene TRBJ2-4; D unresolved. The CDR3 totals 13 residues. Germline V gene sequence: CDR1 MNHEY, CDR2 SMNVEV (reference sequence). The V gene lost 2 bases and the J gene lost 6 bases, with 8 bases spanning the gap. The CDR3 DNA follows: TGTGCCAGCAGTTTACCAGGCGGAAACATTCAGTACTTC. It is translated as CASSLPGGNIQYF.

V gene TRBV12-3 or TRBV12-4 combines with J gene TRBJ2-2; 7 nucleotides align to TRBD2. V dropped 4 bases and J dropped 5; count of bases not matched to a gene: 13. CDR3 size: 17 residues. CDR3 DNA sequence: TGTGCCAGCAGTTCCGGAGGGAGAGCGGGGAGGACCGGGGAGCTGTTTTTT. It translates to CASSSGGRAGRTGELFF.

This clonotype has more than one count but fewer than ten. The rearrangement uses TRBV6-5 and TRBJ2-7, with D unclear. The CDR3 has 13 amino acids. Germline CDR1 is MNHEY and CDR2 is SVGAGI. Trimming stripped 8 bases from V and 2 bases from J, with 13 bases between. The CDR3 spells CASSPRRTYEQYF. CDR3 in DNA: TGTGCCAGCTCCCCGCGGAGAACCTACGAGCAGTACTTC.

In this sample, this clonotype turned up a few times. The CDR3 region has the DNA TGCAGCGTTGCATCCGGAGCGGGAGATACGCAGTATTTT. As protein: CSVASGAGDTQYF. The rearrangement uses TRBV29-1 and TRBJ2-3; D perhaps matches TRBD2 (6 bases). The V end lost 4 bases, the J end lost 5 bases, and 13 bases lay between the germline ends. Germline CDR1 SQVTM, CDR2 ANQGSEA. The CDR3 extends over 13 amino acids.

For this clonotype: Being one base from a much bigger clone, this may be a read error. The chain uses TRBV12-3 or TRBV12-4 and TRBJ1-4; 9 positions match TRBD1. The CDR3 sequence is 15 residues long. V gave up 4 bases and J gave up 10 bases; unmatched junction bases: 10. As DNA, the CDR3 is TGTGCCAGCAGTTCCGGGACAGGGTTGAGTGGAAAACTGTTTTTT. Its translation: CASSSGTGLSGKLFF.

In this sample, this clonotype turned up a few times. The CDR3 reads CSARGGIGGPDTQYF. CDR3 in DNA: TGCAGTGCTAGAGGAGGGATAGGTGGCCCAGATACGCAGTATTTT. This chain joins TRBV20-1 and TRBJ2-3; a weak D match, TRBD2 (5 bases). Trimming pared 1 base from V and 4 bases from J, leaving 15 bases between. The CDR3 length is 15 residues. CDR1 and CDR2 (germline): DFQATT, SNEGSKA (reference sequence).

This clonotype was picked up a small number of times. The CDR3 DNA reads as TGCAGTGCTCCAGGGACTAGCGGGAGCACAGATACGCAGTATTTT. The encoded protein is CSAPGTSGSTDTQYF. The chain couples TRBV20-1 to TRBJ2-3; 12 bases fit TRBD2. The CDR3 has 15 residues. Germline CDR1 reads DFQATT; CDR2 reads SNEGSKA (reference sequence). The V and J ends lost 5 bases and 0 bases, in that order; junction bases with no gene match: 3.

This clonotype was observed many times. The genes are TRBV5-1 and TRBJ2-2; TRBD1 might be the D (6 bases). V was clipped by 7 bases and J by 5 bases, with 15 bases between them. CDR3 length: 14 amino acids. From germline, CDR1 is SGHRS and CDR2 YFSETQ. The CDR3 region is CASRDGQGTGELFF. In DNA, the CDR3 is TGCGCCAGCCGGGACGGCCAGGGGACCGGGGAGCTGTTTTTT.

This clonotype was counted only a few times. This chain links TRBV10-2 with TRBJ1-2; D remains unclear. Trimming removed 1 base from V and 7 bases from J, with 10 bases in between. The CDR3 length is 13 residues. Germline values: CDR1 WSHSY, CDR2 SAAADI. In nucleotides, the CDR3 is TGCGCCAGCAGTGAGTTAAGAATGTTTGGCTACACCTTC. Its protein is CASSELRMFGYTF.

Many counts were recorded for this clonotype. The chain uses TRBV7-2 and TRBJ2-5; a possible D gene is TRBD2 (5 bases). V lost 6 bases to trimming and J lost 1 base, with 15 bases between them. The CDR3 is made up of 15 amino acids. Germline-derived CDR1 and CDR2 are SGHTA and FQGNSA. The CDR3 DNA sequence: TGTGCCAGCAGTGGGGTTAGAGGGCTCCAAGAGACCCAGTACTTC. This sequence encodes CASSGVRGLQETQYF. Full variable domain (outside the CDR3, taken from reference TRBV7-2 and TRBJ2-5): GAGVSQSPSNKVTEKGKDVELRCDPISGHTALYWYRQSLGQGLEFLIYFQGNSAPDKSGLPSDRFSAERTGGSVSTLTIQRTQQEDSAVYLCASSGVRGLQETQYFGPGTRLLVL.

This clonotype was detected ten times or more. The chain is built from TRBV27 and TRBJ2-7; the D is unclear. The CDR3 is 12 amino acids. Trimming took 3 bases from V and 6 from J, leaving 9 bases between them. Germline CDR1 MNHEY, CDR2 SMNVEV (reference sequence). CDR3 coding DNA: TGTGCCAGCAGTTTGAAGGTCTCCGAGCAGTACGTC. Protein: CASSLKVSEQYV.

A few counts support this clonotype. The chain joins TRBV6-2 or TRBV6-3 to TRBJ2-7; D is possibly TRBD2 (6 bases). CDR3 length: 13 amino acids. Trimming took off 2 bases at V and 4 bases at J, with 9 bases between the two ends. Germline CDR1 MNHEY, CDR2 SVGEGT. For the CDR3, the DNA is TGTGCCAGCAGTTACCGACGGGGGTACGAGCAGTACGTC. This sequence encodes CASSYRRGYEQYV.

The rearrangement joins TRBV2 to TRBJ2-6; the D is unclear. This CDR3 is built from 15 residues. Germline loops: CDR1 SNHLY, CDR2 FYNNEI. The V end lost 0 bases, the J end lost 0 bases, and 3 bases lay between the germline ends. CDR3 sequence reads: CASSEARSGANVLTF. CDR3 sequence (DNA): TGTGCCAGCAGTGAAGCTCGCTCTGGGGCCAACGTCCTGACTTTC.